What follows describes a single TCR beta chain. What it recognizes is unknown. The data derive from a study of blood T cells in healthy people across ages. Extractions gave at least 5.5 micrograms of total RNA per sample. For the second PCR, which ran for roughly 6 to 12 cycles, a sample-barcoded 5' primer and a J-beta primer mix were used. TCRdb fed the 5' RACE reads into MiXCR, producing one record per CDR3 protein. Among about 970,000 distinct CDR3 sequences listed, just over 50% were seen once. Regarding the study as a whole: Older age went with lower TCR beta diversity per million T cells, in a roughly linear way.

This receptor was identified in a woman in her sixties in good health. Sample: blood.

CDR3 nucleotide sequence: TGTGCCAGCAGTTCTCCGGGAGAATCTTTTTACAAGCAGTACTTC. Translated: CASSSPGESFYKQYF. The rearrangement joins TRBV27 to TRBJ2-5, with TRBD2 as a possible D gene (6 bases). The CDR3 has 15 amino acids. With 4 bases removed from V and 11 bases from J, the gap between germline ends came to 23 bases. Looked up from germline, CDR1 is MNHEY and CDR2 is SMNVEV (reference sequence).